This T cell receptor (beta chain) was captured in a study of cytomegalovirus exposure and HLA in healthy donors (dated by TCRdb to 2017 to 2019). Study-wide context: According to an earlier analysis of 587 of the donors, 150 million to 200 million T cells yielded roughly 110 million unique TCR beta sequences and approximately 300 Gb of sequence data. Of the 398 genotyped donors, around 81% fell in the genetic ancestry cluster associated with self-reported Caucasian donors. A separate validation cohort of 100 to 150 different subjects was used in addition to the approximately 670-subject first cohort. HLA typing included class I and class II loci at four-digit resolution. About 280 gigabases of sequencing data and roughly 80 million unique TCR sequences made up an early release that covered approximately 620 HLA-typed donors. Several DR-DQ haplotypes were treated as single units for association and clustering because of strong linkage in the cohort. Donor age, sex, ethnicity and CMV serostatus were collected together with the repertoire data. To study patterns of TCR occurrence, a later analysis re-analyzed previously published TCR beta repertoires from around 700 donors and added high-resolution HLA genotyping. In an earlier analysis of 500 to 650 of the donors, high-throughput TCR beta sequencing was used to judge whether each TCR beta V gene segment behaved as functional or pseudogenic. Genome-wide SNP genotypes for about 60% of the roughly 670 donors were used in a later genetic analysis, which treated that subset as a discovery cohort. Rather than drawing on any new phenotypic data, the later analysis identified candidate immune exposures from TCR beta sequences and the way those sequences occurred across donors. Among about 360 genotyped donors of the cohort, an average of 235,054 unique TCR beta nucleotide sequences were sequenced per donor, roughly 20% of them non-productive. To predict cytomegalovirus infection status, the study combined high-throughput TCR immunosequencing, statistical association of individual TCRs with disease status, and machine learning. Using immunosequencing, the study profiled T cell repertoires from fewer than 700 subjects and related those repertoires to cytomegalovirus serostatus. Typing coverage differed by locus: A, B, C, DRB1 and DQB1 were typed in about 629-640 donors, DQA1 in 500 to 550, DPA1 in around 600, and DPB1 in just under 480. All discovery cohort repertoires had been generated on a single sequencing platform. The study aimed to test whether cataloging public T cell receptors could reveal signatures of past pathogen exposure. General study outcomes and caveats: A few of the identified cytomegalovirus-associated TCR beta chains were confirmed in vitro to be specific for cytomegalovirus antigens. A total of fewer than 200 TCR beta chains were listed by the study as associated with cytomegalovirus. A later analysis found that HLA-associated TCR beta chains were more clonally expanded and had lower generation probabilities than equally common non-associated chains. In a later analysis, the rate of TCR association differed among HLA loci, with DRB1 alleles having the most associated TCRs and HLA-C alleles having the fewest. HLA typing was unavailable for some donors at each locus, so association tests used only the typed subset. While some public TCRs were present in many individuals, most TCR sequences turned up only very rarely across donors. According to the authors, the approach could potentially be generalized to other disease states and immunological phenotypes. Assigning TCR associations to individual alleles was difficult when HLA alleles, especially DR and DQ, strongly co-occurred. A further reported finding was that TCR beta sequences accurately predicted the HLA-A and HLA-B alleles for most subjects in the first cohort. Most CMV-associated TCR beta chains appeared to be HLA-restricted in a later analysis, and the HLA associations seemed to be driven largely by CMV exposure. In a later genetic analysis, a missense DCLRE1C variant was associated with V-gene and J-gene trimming of TCR beta chains, and the association was replicated in an independent cohort. In this cohort, only TCR beta chains were sequenced, and detectable features were limited by the absence of alpha or paired-chain data. For the cohort, immune exposure information was limited to CMV serostatus. In a later genetic analysis, fewer N-insertions in productive TCRs were reported among donors in an Asian-associated ancestry cluster than the approximately 710-donor mean. Several of the top co-occurrence clusters appeared to be linked to parvovirus B19, influenza, CMV and Epstein-Barr virus, according to a later analysis. Correlated functional status among segregating V segments might reflect linkage disequilibrium, but an unknown experimental factor could not be ruled out. In an earlier analysis of a few hundred of the donors, most TCR beta V segments were observed in productive rearrangements about 87% or about 30% of the time, broadly matching IMGT annotations. The sequencing pipeline was judged likely to have produced a cluster of highly shared sequence variants as a technical artifact. At a false discovery rate of 0.05, a later analysis linked 16,951 TCR beta sequences to specific HLA alleles. The classifier was reported to diagnose cytomegalovirus status with high specificity and sensitivity in both the original cohort and the validation cohort. Roughly uniform sequencing depth across donors was assumed in presence/absence analyses, although this assumption may not hold. Because the 87-base-pair reads could not distinguish some IMGT-functional V segments, including TRBV6-2 and TRBV6-3, those segments were excluded. Because counts were too low, around 17 rarely observed V segments, including chromosome 9 orphons, were left out of the earlier analysis of roughly 600 of the donors.

In total, approximately 610 healthy bone marrow donors made up the cohort. At the time of sampling, all cohort members were nominally healthy, though unrecorded immune exposures were likely present. The donor tested CMV seropositive and was one of the 289 seropositive cohort members. Each donor provided a peripheral blood sample, and peripheral blood mononuclear cells were used for TCR beta sequencing. The Qiagen DNeasy Blood Extraction Kit was used to extract genomic DNA from the blood cell samples. With respect to this clone: Its antigen remains undetermined. Base qualities are not recorded, but no much larger clone differs from it by a single base.

From its cysteine to its phenylalanine, the CDR3 spans 14 amino acids. Of the read, only the CDR3 DNA is kept; its 42 bases are in frame from base 1. Based on the germline V gene (reference sequence), the CDR1 and CDR2 sequences are LNHDA and SQIVND. V gives up 0 bases and J gives up 2 bases, and the segment between their germline ends measures 7 bases. Library preparation used the immunoSEQ multiplex PCR assay. For the multiplex PCR, a mixture combining 60 forward primers for TCR Vbeta segments and 13 reverse primers for TCR Jbeta segments was used. The CDR3 region of rearranged TCR beta genes was amplified from genomic DNA with a multiplex PCR assay. On the Illumina HiSeq System, the amplified TCR beta libraries were sequenced as 87-base-pair reads. From the authors' description of their analysis: A later analysis counted tens of millions of unique TCR beta chains across the 500 to 850 repertoires, and about 10 million of these chains were shared by at least two donors. Raw reads were error-corrected and collapsed into unique sequences with a nearest-neighbor algorithm that merged closely related sequences to remove PCR and sequencing errors. V, D and J gene segments were assigned by aligning CDR3 sequences to IMGT reference sequences. For a sequence to be retained, a match of at least six nucleotides to both a V gene segment and a J gene segment was required. A rearrangement counted as productive if the CDR3 had no stop codons and remained in frame with V and J, and every other rearrangement counted as non-productive. CDR3 was defined according to IMGT convention as the region running from the second conserved V-encoded cysteine to the conserved J-encoded phenylalanine. Sequences without an unambiguous match to a single V gene segment were excluded from the earlier analysis of about 640 of the donors. An earlier analysis of several hundred of the donors classified V segments as functional when productive rearrangements were above 56.7% and as segregating when the standard deviation between donors was above 5%. A statistical classification framework was developed to diagnose cytomegalovirus status using the catalog of TCR beta chain sequences. In a later analysis, TCR nucleotide sequences were compared against IMGT/GENE-DB human TR gene sequences so that V and J genes could be assigned. Using the TCRdist pipeline, a later analysis assigned CDR3 sequences along with most-parsimonious VDJ recombination scenarios. In a later analysis, each TCR beta chain was defined by its CDR3 amino acid sequence together with its V-gene family, and reads lacking a unique V-gene family were excluded. As a way to deal with suspected cross-contamination and a sequencing artifact, a later analysis dropped roughly 620 nucleotide sequences that were highly shared and had low generation probability. For each public chain, a later analysis derived a clonal expansion index from normalized ranks of inferred template counts within each repertoire. A later analysis computed generation probabilities with a VDJ recombination model fitted to out-of-frame rearrangements, and checked the results against IGoR. In a later analysis, TCR-TCR, TCR-HLA and TCR-CMV co-occurrence was scored with hypergeometric tests, and a repertoire-size bias correction was applied to TCR pairs. A later analysis estimated false discovery rates by permuting HLA or CMV assignments 20 times. A later analysis grouped co-occurring TCRs with DBSCAN, adding TCRdist sequence similarity when clustering within HLA-allele-positive subsets. Repertoires with fewer than 30,000 or more than 120,000 public chains were left out of co-occurrence clustering, as were about five repertoires with anomalous nucleotide sharing. The source is immuneACCESS, and TCRdb retained only in-frame sequences with V and J called. Part of the clones is not carried over; for the studies checked, unresolved V genes explain less than half of this, and the remainder is unexplained. V, J and clone size reflect that table, while D and trimming were determined from the DNA. Recorded for this sample are 85,000 to 130,000 clones; approximately 81% of them occurred a single time. Approximately 3.7% of the sample is taken by the ten largest.

The clonotype originates from a female donor in good health and CMV-seropositive. The chain joins TRBV19 to TRBJ1-2, with the D gene not confidently named. Material for sequencing was PBMCs. The DNA sequence follows: TGTGCCAGTAGTATAGACGGAGGGAACTATGGCTACACCTTC. Its protein reads: CASSIDGGNYGYTF. With all but the CDR3 taken from the reference TRBV19 and TRBJ1-2 genes, the full variable domain is: DGGITQSPKYLFRKEGQNVTLSCEQNLNHDAMYWYRQDPGQGLRLIYYSQIVNDFQKGDIAEGYSVSREKKESFPLTVTSAQKNPTAFYLCASSIDGGNYGYTFGSGTRLTVV.